This T cell receptor beta chain is from a study of cytomegalovirus exposure and HLA in healthy donors. Study overall: Of over 350 genotyped donors, 81% grouped in the Caucasian-associated ancestry cluster.

Whole-study findings and limits: TCR beta V segments were, for the most part, productive about 87% or about 30% of the time in an earlier analysis. When presence/absence was analysed, sequencing depth was taken to be roughly uniform across donors.

Concerning this clone: The target antigen is unknown.

The CDR3 has 15 amino acids. Germline V gene lookup returns CDR1 SNHLY and CDR2 FYNNEI. The V and J ends lost 4 bases and 4 bases, in that order; junction bases with no gene match: 7. The PCR employed 60 Vbeta primers together with 13 Jbeta primers. As handled by the study authors: Among the unique TCR beta chains that a later analysis counted, about 81 million in all, roughly 11 million were shared. Generated by immunoSEQ multiplex PCR, the TCRdb table keeps only in-frame clones and is missing some. V and J calls and clone size are those listed in that table; D and trimming were worked out from the DNA. The repertoire includes roughly 200,000 clones, 65% to 85% of them detected once, and approximately 1.8% sits in the top ten.

The TCR originated in a middle-aged man in good health and CMV-seropositive. The gene calls are TRBV2 and TRBJ1-2; 9 positions match TRBD1. The sequencing input was PBMCs. Here the CDR3 DNA reads TGTGCCAGCAGTGCCCAGGGACAGGGTTTCTATGGCTACACCTTC. Translating it yields CASSAQGQGFYGYTF.